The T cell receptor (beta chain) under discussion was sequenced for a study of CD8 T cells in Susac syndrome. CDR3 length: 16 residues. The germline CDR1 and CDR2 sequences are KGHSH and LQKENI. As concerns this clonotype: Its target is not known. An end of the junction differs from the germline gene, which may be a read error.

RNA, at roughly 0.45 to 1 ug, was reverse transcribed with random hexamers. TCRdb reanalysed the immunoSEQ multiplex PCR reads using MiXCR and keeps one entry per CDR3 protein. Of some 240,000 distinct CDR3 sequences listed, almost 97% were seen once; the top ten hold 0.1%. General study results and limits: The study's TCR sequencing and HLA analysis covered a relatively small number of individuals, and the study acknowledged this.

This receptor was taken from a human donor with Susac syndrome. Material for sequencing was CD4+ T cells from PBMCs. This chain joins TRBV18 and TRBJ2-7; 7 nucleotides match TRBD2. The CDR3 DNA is TGTGCCAGCTCACCGATCGGGCGGGAGTTTTCCTCCGAGCAGTACTTC. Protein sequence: CASSPIGREFSSEQYF.